Listed below are T cell receptor beta chains from one sample, sequenced in a study of T cell repertoires in cytomegalovirus infection. Each CDR3 protein gets one entry after TCRdb re-called the reads with MiXCR. The table shows more than 45,000 distinct CDR3 sequences, with 25% to 40% occurring only once. The antigens these receptors bind are not known. The sequenced sample was PBMCs, sequenced either directly or after in vitro stimulation (not recorded which). Receptors were obtained from a human donor in good health (CMV status not recorded). Some clones in this sample may be carry-over from other donors' samples. Each CDR3 is given with its conserved first and last residue. The order of the fields is J gene, D gene, V gene, clone size, CDR3 protein, CDR3 DNA. A D gene is named only where the DNA matches it firmly. The listing skips clone size in some rows; elsewhere it reads once, few, many or a size class.

J: TRBJ2-7
D: NA
V: TRBV2
size: NA
CDR3: CASRGPAGEQYF
DNA: TGTGCCAGCAGGGGTCCAGCCGGCGAGCAGTACTTC

J: TRBJ1-5
D: NA
V: TRBV20-1
size: NA
CDR3: CSARSRAGNQPQHF
DNA: TGCAGTGCTAGGTCCAGGGCGGGGAATCAGCCCCAGCATTTT

J: TRBJ1-2
D: TRBD1
V: TRBV7-9
size: few
CDR3: CASSAIQGPNYGYTF
DNA: TGTGCCAGCAGCGCCATACAGGGGCCTAACTATGGCTACACCTTC

J: TRBJ2-2
D: NA
V: TRBV6-1
size: few
CDR3: CASSAPNGPHTGELFF
DNA: TGTGCCAGCAGTGCCCCTAATGGGCCACACACCGGGGAGCTGTTTTTT

J: TRBJ1-1
D: TRBD1
V: TRBV7-2
size: NA
CDR3: CASSPWTGYGDTEAFF
DNA: TGTGCCAGCAGCCCCTGGACAGGGTACGGGGACACTGAAGCTTTCTTT

J: TRBJ2-3
D: NA
V: TRBV11-2
size: few
CDR3: CASSFTTSTDTQYF
DNA: TGTGCCAGCAGCTTTACGACTAGCACAGATACGCAGTATTTT

J: TRBJ2-2
D: NA
V: TRBV11-2
size: few
CDR3: CASSFSLPTRWGTGELFF
DNA: TGTGCCAGCAGCTTTTCATTGCCGACTAGATGGGGCACCGGGGAGCTGTTTTTT

J: TRBJ2-5
D: TRBD2
V: TRBV20-1
size: NA
CDR3: CSARGAGGEETQYF
DNA: TGCAGTGCTAGAGGGGCGGGAGGGGAAGAGACCCAGTACTTC

J: TRBJ2-2
D: NA
V: TRBV7-8
size: few
CDR3: CASSIRGTGELFF
DNA: TGTGCCAGCAGCATTCGGGGCACCGGGGAGCTGTTTTTT

J: TRBJ2-3
D: NA
V: TRBV5-4
size: NA
CDR3: CASSLPEDFRQADTQYF
DNA: TGTGCCAGCAGCCTACCCGAGGACTTTCGACAAGCAGATACGCAGTATTTT

J: TRBJ2-5
D: NA
V: TRBV20-1
size: NA
CDR3: CSASIRTGTQYF
DNA: TGCAGTGCTAGTATCAGGACGGGGACCCAGTACTTC

J: TRBJ2-2
D: TRBD1
V: TRBV29-1
size: NA
CDR3: CSARLTTGPNTGELFF
DNA: TGCAGCGCCCGACTGACGACAGGGCCTAACACCGGGGAGCTGTTTTTT

J: TRBJ1-1
D: NA
V: TRBV4-1
size: NA
CDR3: CASSQNDGLLTEAFF
DNA: TGCGCCAGCAGCCAAAACGACGGGTTGTTGACTGAAGCTTTCTTT

J: TRBJ2-1
D: TRBD2
V: TRBV4-1
size: large
CDR3: CASSPNFPGLAGADEQFF
DNA: TGCGCCAGCAGCCCAAACTTTCCGGGACTAGCGGGAGCGGATGAGCAGTTCTTC

J: TRBJ1-1
D: NA
V: TRBV2
size: many
CDR3: CASSEPTSGLEAFF
DNA: TGTGCCAGCAGTGAGCCTACCAGCGGCCTTGAAGCTTTCTTT

J: TRBJ2-1
D: NA
V: TRBV18
size: few
CDR3: CASSRASGYNEQFF
DNA: TGTGCCAGCTCACGGGCTAGTGGGTACAATGAGCAGTTCTTC

J: TRBJ2-7
D: NA
V: TRBV7-5
size: NA
CDR3: CISVPEALASLSSYEQYF
DNA: NA